The clone carrying this T cell receptor (beta chain) occurred a few times. Antigen unknown. Possible read error: a much larger clone is one base away. The sample carries other DNA sequences with the same CDR3. These data are taken from a study of T cell responses to AZD1222 COVID-19 vaccine. With V trimmed by 2 bases and J by 6 bases, 3 bases remained unmatched. Germline CDR1 is LGHNA and CDR2 is YSLEER. This CDR3 has 13 amino acids. The method was immunoSEQ multiplex PCR; TCRdb's version includes in-frame clones alone and lacks a portion of them. The data hold about 140,000 clones, with about 90% observed a single time. Notes on the study in general: The study found Spike-specific TCR breadth and depth rose after two AZD1222 doses.

The clonotype comes from an adult who received the MenACWY meningococcal vaccine as a control. Sample: peripheral blood, taken 28 days after the second dose of the MenACWY control vaccine. V and J are TRBV4-3 and TRBJ2-7, with TRBD1 matching over 8 bases. The CDR3 protein is CASSQRTGREQYF. Here the CDR3 DNA reads TGCGCCAGCAGCCAAAGGACAGGGCGCGAGCAGTACTTC.